This TCR beta chain came from a study of OX40 agonist ivuxolimab in advanced cancers. Regarding the study in general: Ivuxolimab was an agonistic, fully human IgG2 monoclonal antibody directed against OX40 (CD134), a costimulatory receptor. In the dose-escalation cohort, roughly four fifths of patients were male, and the mean age was approximately 60 years, with a range of roughly 23 to 85. Partial responses were achieved by three dose-escalation patients, of whom one had hepatocellular carcinoma and two had cutaneous melanoma. The purpose of peripheral TCRbeta sequencing was to test whether ivuxolimab changed TCR sequence diversity and led to clonal T-cell expansion. Prior anti-PD-1, anti-PD-L1 or anti-CTLA-4 therapy was permitted, and about two fifths of dose-escalation patients had received checkpoint inhibitors. Among the 52 dose-escalation patients, approximately 20 had hepatocellular carcinoma, roughly 15 melanoma, 9 renal cell carcinoma and 9 head and neck cancer. The paper describes the monotherapy dose-escalation part (N of about 52 patients) of the phase I trial of ivuxolimab. Intravenous ivuxolimab was administered to patients every 2 weeks at six dose levels: 0.01, 0.1, 0.3, 1.5, 3 and 10 mg/kg.

As concerns this clone: This clone's antigen is unknown. The record has no base qualities; no much larger clone is one base away.

Genomic DNA was isolated from the sorted cells so that the TCRbeta CDR3 region could be sequenced. TCRbeta CDR3 regions were sequenced using the immunoSEQ Assay. The immuneACCESS repertoire file appears here via TCRdb, limited to in-frame rearrangements. These files lack a portion of the clones; in checked studies, under half of the deficit traces to unresolved V genes, and the cause of the others is not known. The sample profile shows under 70,000 clones; about four fifths of them were found once. Roughly 4.1% of the sample comes from the top ten. Summary of the overall study and its limitations: In partial responders in the 0.1-3.0 mg/kg groups, normalized peripheral clonal expansion was found to be among the lowest, especially among CD8+ T cells. After ivuxolimab, CD8+ T cells had more expanded clones than CD4+ T cells on average. Low levels of normalized T-cell clonal expansion were also seen in some patients who did not respond. Antigen specificity was not determined for the clonally expanded peripheral T cells. At doses of 0.1 to 3.0 mg/kg, clonal expansion of both CD4+ and CD8+ blood T cells was observed from baseline to week 6.

The CDR3, cysteine through phenylalanine, is 12 amino acids long. CDR3 DNA is the only sequence kept; it has 36 bases, read in frame from the first base. V has 9 bases trimmed and J has 6 bases trimmed; junction bases matching no gene number 7. The germline V gene gives CDR1 as LGHNT and CDR2 as FRNRAP. The trial excluded patients who had a history of autoimmune disease or were on systemic immunosuppression. Peripheral blood for TCR sequencing was collected from all dose cohorts at baseline, on cycle 4 day 1, and on cycle 7 day 1. Samples came from an open-label, multicenter, first-in-human phase I dose-escalation trial of ivuxolimab. The trial enrolled adults with locally advanced or metastatic head and neck squamous cell, hepatocellular, melanoma or renal cell carcinoma. CD4+ and CD8+ T cells were sorted separately from peripheral blood before TCR sequencing.

The chain uses TRBV12-5 and TRBJ1-2, and TRBD1 aligns with 7 junction nucleotides. This sequence was found in an adult with an advanced solid tumor such as melanoma, head and neck, liver or kidney cancer. This sample comprised CD4+ or CD8+ T cells sorted from blood, obtained in a trial of the OX40 agonist ivuxolimab. The CDR3 sequence is CASSRGWDGYTF. The DNA sequence is given as TGTGCTAGCTCCAGGGGGTGGGATGGCTACACCTTC.